Below, one T cell receptor (beta chain) is given with its context. This sample was included in a study of blood T cell repertoires in COVID-19. For the study at large: Donors in the United States, Italy and Spain gave samples during acute or convalescent COVID-19. In each case, the material was cDNA or gDNA derived from T cells, B-cell-depleted T cells, or PBMCs.

Germline V gives CDR1 MNHEY, CDR2 SMNVEV (reference sequence). The length of the CDR3 is 14 residues. Trimming shortened V by 11 bases and J by 5 bases, and 19 bases separated the two germline ends. In the original workflow: Amplification of reference gene primers was used by the study to estimate nucleated cell counts. Assay: immunoSEQ multiplex PCR; the TCRdb copy retains only in-frame clones and omits some. V and J calls and clone size come straight from that table; D and trimming were deduced from the DNA. The sample holds almost 45,000 clones, about 70% seen once. The sample taken for sequencing was peripheral blood. This TCR was recovered from a man older than 75 with acute or convalescent COVID-19. The gene calls are TRBV27 and TRBJ2-1, with D unresolved. This chain's CDR3 is CAVRVTELHNEQFF. DNA of the CDR3: TGTGCCGTCCGGGTCACGGAGCTTCACAATGAGCAGTTCTTC.